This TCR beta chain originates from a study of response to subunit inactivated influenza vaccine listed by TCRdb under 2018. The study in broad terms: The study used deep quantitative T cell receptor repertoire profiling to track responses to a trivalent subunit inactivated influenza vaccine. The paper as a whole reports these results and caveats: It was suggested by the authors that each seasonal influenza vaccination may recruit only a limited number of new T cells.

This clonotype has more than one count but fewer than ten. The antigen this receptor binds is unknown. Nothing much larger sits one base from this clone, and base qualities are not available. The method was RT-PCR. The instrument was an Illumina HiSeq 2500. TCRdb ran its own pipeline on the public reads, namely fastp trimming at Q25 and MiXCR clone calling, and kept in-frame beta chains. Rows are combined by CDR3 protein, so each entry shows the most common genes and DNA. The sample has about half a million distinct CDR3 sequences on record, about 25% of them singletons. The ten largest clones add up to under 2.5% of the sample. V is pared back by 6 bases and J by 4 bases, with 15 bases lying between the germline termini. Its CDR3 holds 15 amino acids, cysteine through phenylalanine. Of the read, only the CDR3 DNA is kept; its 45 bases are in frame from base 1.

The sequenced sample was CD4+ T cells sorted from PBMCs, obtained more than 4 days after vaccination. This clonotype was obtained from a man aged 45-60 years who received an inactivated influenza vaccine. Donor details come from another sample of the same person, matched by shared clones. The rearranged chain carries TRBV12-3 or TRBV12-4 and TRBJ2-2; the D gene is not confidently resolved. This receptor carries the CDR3 CASRSGVPGTGELFF. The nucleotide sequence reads TGTGCCAGCAGAAGTGGGGTGCCGGGCACCGGGGAGCTGTTTTTT.